Listed below are T cell receptor beta chains from one sample, sequenced in a study of cytomegalovirus exposure and HLA in healthy donors. The repertoire was sequenced with immunoSEQ multiplex PCR; TCRdb's copy has only in-frame clones and lacks some. The table lists 100,000 to 150,000 clones, 77% of them singletons, with approximately 0.94% in the top ten. The sample comprised PBMCs. All receptors derive from a woman aged 55-69 years in good health and CMV-seronegative. CDR3s include the opening cysteine and the closing phenylalanine or tryptophan. Fields, in order: D gene, V gene, clone size, J gene, CDR3 protein, CDR3 DNA. The D gene is left open where the match is weak. Expanded clones are given a class, and other clones once, few, many or no size at all.

.	TRBV15	.	TRBJ1-3	CATSSKRGRARSSGNTIYF	TGTGCCACCAGCTCTAAAAGGGGCAGGGCAAGAAGCTCTGGAAACACCATATATTTT
.	TRBV2	many	TRBJ1-1	CASSFTSEAFF	TGTGCCAGCAGTTTCACATCTGAAGCTTTCTTT
TRBD1	TRBV5-6	.	TRBJ2-1	CASSIGTGILAEQFF	TGTGCCAGCAGCATCGGGACAGGGATATTGGCTGAGCAGTTCTTC
.	TRBV27	.	TRBJ2-6	CASSLGAGANVLTF	TGTGCCAGCAGTCTAGGGGCTGGGGCCAACGTCCTGACTTTC
TRBD1	TRBV5-1	.	TRBJ2-7	CASSLGDRGPSYEQYF	TGCGCCAGCAGCTTGGGGGACAGGGGGCCCTCCTACGAGCAGTACTTC
TRBD1	TRBV5-4	.	TRBJ2-7	CASSPRDSYGASYEQYF	TGTGCCAGCAGCCCCCGGGACAGCTATGGGGCTTCCTACGAGCAGTACTTC
TRBD2	TRBV5-4	.	TRBJ2-3	CASSSGTSGSWSDTQYF	TGTGCCAGCAGCTCCGGGACTAGCGGGAGTTGGTCAGATACGCAGTATTTT
.	TRBV19	.	TRBJ1-1	CASSPRRGGNTEAFF	TGTGCCAGTAGTCCTCGGCGCGGGGGGAACACTGAAGCTTTCTTT
TRBD1	TRBV5-1	.	TRBJ1-2	CASSFDRATNYGYTF	TGCGCCAGCAGCTTCGACAGGGCGACTAACTATGGCTACACCTTC
TRBD2	TRBV10-3	few	TRBJ2-3	CAISQKEVAGAQATQYF	TGTGCCATCAGCCAAAAGGAGGTAGCGGGGGCCCAGGCTACGCAGTATTTT